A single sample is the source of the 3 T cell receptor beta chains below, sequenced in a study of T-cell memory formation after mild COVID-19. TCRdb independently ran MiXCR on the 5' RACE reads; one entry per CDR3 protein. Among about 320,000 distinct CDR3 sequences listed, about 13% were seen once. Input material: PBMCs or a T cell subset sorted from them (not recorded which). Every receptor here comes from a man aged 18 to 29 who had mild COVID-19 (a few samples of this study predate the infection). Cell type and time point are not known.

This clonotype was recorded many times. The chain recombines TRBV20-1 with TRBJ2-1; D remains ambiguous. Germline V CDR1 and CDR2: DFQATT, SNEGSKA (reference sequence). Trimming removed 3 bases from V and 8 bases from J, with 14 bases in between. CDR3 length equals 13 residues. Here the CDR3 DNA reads TGCAGTGCTAGGATCTTAGTTAAGCATGAGCAGTTCTTC. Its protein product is CSARILVKHEQFF.

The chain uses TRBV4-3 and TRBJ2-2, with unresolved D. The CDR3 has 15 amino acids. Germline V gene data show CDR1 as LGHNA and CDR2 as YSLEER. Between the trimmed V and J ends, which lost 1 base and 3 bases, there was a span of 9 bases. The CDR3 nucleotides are TGCGCCAGCAGCCAAGGGTGGGTCGACACCGGGGAGCTGTTTTTT. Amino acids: CASSQGWVDTGELFF.

DNA of the CDR3: TGCGCCAGCAGCCCAGGGGAGGGACAGGACGCCTACGAGCAGTACTTC. It translates to CASSPGEGQDAYEQYF. The chain carries TRBV4-3 and TRBJ2-7; perhaps TRBD1 as D (8 bases). The CDR3 spans 16 residues. V was clipped by 4 bases and J by 2 bases, with 18 bases between them. From germline, CDR1 is LGHNA and CDR2 YSLEER.